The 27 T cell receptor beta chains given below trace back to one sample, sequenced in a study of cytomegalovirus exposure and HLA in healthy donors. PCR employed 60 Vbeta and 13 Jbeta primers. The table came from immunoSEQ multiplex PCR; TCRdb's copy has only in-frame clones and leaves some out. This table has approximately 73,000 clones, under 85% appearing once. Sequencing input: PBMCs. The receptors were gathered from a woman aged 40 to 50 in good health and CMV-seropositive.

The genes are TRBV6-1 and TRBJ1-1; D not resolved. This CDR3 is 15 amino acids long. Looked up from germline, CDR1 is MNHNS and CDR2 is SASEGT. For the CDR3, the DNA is TGTGCGCGCAGCGTCTTGGACGGGAGCAACACTGAAGCTTTCTTT. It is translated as CARSVLDGSNTEAFF.

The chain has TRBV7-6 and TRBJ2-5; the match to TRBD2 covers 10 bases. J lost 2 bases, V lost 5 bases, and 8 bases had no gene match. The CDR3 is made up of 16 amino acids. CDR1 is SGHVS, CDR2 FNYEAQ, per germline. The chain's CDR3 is CASSPARTSGQETQYF. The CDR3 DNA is TGTGCCAGCAGCCCAGCTAGGACTAGCGGACAAGAGACCCAGTACTTC.

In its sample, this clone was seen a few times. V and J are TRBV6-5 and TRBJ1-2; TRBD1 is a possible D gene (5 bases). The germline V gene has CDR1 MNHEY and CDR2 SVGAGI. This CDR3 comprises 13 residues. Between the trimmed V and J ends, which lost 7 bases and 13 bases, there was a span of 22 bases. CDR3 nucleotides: TGTGCCAGCACTAACAGGTCCCCCTTCCGTCCCACCTTC. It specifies CASTNRSPFRPTF.

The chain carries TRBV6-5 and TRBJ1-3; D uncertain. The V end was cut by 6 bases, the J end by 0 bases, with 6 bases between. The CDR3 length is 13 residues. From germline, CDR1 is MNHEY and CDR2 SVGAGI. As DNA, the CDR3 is TGTGCCAGCAGCCTCCTCTCTGGAAACACCATATATTTT. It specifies CASSLLSGNTIYF.

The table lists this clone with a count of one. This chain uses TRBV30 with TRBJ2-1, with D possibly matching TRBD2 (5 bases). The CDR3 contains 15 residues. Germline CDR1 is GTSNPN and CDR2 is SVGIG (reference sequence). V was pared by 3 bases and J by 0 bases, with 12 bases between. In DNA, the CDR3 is TGTGCCTGGAGCTCAACTAGGAGCTCCTACAATGAGCAGTTCTTC. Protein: CAWSSTRSSYNEQFF.

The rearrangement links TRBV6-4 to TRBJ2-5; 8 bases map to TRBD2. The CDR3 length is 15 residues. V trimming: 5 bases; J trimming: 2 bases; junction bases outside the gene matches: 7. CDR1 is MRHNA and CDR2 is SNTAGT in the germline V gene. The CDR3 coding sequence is TGTGCCAGCAGTCCCCTCGGGGGGGGTCAAGAGACCCAGTACTTC. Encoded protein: CASSPLGGGQETQYF.

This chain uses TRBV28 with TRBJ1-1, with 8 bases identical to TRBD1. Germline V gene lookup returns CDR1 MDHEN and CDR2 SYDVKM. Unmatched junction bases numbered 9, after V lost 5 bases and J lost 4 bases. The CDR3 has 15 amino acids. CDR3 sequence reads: CASSIPRGLGTEAFF. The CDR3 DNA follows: TGTGCCAGCAGTATCCCCAGGGGGCTGGGCACTGAAGCTTTCTTT.

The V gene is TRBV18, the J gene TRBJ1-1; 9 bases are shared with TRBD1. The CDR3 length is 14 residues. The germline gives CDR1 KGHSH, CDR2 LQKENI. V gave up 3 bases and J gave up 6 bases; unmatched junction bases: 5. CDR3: CASSPLDRGAEAFF. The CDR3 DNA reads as TGTGCCAGCTCACCTTTAGACAGGGGGGCTGAAGCTTTCTTT.

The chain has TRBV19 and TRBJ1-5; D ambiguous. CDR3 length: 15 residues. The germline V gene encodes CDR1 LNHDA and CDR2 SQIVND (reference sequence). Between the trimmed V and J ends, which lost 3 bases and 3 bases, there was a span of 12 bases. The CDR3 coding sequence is TGTGCCAGTAGTATGGGGAGGCAGAACAATCAGCCCCAGCATTTT. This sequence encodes CASSMGRQNNQPQHF.

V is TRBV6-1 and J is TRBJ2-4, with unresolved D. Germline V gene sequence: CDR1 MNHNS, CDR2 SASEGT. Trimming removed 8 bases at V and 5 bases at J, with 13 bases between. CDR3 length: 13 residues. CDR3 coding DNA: TGTGCCAGCGGTAGCTTGAGTGAAAACATTCAGTACTTC. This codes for CASGSLSENIQYF.

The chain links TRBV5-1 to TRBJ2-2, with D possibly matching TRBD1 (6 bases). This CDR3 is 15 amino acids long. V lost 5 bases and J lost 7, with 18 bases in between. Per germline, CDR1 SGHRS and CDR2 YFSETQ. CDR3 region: CASRRTLSDSGELFF. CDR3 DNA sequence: TGCGCCAGCAGACGGACCCTTTCGGACAGCGGGGAGCTGTTTTTT.

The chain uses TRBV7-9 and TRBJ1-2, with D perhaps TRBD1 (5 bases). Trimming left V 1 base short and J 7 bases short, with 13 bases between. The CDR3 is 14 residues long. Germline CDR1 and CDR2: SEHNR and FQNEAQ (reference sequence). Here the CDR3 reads CASSLGGRESGYTF. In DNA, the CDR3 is TGTGCCAGCAGCTTAGGAGGCAGGGAAAGTGGCTACACCTTC.

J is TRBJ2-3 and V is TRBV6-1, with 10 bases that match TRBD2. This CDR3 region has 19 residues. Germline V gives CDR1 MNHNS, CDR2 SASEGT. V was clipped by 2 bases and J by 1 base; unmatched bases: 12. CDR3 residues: CASSERLAGSFGGTDTQYF. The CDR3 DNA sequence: TGTGCCAGCAGTGAAAGACTAGCGGGTTCCTTTGGGGGCACAGATACGCAGTATTTT.

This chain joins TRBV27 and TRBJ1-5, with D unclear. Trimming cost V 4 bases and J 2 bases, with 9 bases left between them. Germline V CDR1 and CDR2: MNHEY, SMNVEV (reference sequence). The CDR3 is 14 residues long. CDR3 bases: TGTGCCAGCAGTTGGAGTTTCGGCAATCAGCCCCAGCATTTT. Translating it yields CASSWSFGNQPQHF.

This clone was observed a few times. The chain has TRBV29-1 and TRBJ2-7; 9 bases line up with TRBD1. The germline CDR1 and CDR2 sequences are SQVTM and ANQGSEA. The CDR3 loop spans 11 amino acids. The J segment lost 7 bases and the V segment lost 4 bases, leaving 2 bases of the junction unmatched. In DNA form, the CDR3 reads TGCAGCGTTGGACAGGGGGGGGAGCAGTACTTC. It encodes CSVGQGGEQYF.

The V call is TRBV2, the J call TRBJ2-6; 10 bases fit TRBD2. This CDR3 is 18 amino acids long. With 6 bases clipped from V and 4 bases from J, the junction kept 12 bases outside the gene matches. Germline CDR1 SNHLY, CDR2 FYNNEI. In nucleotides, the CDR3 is TGTGCCAGCAGCCACGAAGGGACTAGCGCTTACGGGGCCAACGTCCTGACTTTC. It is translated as CASSHEGTSAYGANVLTF.

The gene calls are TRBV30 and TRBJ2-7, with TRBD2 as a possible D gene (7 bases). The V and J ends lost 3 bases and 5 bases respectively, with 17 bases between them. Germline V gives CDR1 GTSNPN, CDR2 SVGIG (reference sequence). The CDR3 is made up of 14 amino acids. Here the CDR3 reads CAWSLGGQVHEQYF. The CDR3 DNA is TGTGCCTGGAGCCTGGGGGGGCAAGTCCACGAGCAGTACTTC.

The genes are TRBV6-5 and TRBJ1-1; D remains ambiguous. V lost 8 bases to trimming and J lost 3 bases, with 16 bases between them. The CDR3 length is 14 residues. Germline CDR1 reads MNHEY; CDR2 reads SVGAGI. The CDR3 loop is CASGLRGKHTEAFF. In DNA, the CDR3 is TGTGCCAGCGGTCTGAGAGGGAAACACACTGAAGCTTTCTTT.

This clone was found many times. The CDR3: CASSYSRQPNQPQHF. CDR3 in DNA: TGTGCCAGCAGTTACTCGCGACAGCCCAATCAGCCCCAGCATTTT. V usage is TRBV6-6 and J usage is TRBJ1-5; TRBD1 is a possible D gene (5 bases). This CDR3 is built from 15 residues. Per germline, CDR1 MNHNY and CDR2 SVGAGI (reference sequence). The V gene lost 0 bases and the J gene lost 3 bases, with 9 bases spanning the gap.

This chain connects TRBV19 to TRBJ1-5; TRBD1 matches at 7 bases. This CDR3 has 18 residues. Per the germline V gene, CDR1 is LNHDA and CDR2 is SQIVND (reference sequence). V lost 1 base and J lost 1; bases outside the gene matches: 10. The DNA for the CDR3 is TGTGCCAGTAGTATAGGGCAGGGGGTGGTTAGGAGCAATCAGCCCCAGCATTTT. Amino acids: CASSIGQGVVRSNQPQHF.

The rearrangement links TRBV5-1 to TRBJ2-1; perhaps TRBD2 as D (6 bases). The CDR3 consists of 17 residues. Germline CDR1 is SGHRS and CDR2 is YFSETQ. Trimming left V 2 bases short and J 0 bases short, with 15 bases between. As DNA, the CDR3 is TGCGCCAGCAGCTTTGGACTAACCTCAAGCTCCTACAATGAGCAGTTCTTC. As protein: CASSFGLTSSSYNEQFF.

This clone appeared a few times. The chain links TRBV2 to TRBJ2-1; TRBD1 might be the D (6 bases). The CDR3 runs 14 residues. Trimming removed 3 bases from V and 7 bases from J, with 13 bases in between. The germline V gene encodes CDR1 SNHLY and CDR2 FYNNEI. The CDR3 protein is CASSEAGVSNEQFF. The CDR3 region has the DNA TGTGCCAGCAGTGAGGCAGGGGTCTCGAATGAGCAGTTCTTC.

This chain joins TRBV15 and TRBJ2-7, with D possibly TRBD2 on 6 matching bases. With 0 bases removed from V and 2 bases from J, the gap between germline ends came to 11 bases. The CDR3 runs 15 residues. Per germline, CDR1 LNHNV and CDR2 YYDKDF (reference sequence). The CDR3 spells CATSRDASAAYEQYF. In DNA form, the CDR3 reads TGTGCCACCAGCAGAGACGCTAGCGCGGCCTACGAGCAGTACTTC. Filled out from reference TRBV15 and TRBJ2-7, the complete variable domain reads DAMVIQNPRYQVTQFGKPVTLSCSQTLNHNVMYWYQQKSSQAPKLLFHYYDKDFNNEADTPDNFQSRRPNTSFCFLDIRSPGLGDTAMYLCATSRDASAAYEQYFGPGTRLTVT.

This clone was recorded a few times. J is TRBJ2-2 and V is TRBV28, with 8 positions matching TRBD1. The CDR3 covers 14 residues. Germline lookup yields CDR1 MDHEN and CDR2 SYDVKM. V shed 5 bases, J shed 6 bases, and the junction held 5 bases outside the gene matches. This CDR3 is CASSAGQDAGELFF. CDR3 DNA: TGTGCCAGCAGTGCGGGACAGGACGCCGGGGAGCTGTTTTTT.

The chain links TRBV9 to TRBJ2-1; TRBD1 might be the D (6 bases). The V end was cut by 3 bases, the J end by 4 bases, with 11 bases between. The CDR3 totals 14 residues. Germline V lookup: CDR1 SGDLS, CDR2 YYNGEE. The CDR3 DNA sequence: TGTGCCAGCAGCGCCGCGACAGGTTACAATGAGCAGTTCTTC. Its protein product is CASSAATGYNEQFF.

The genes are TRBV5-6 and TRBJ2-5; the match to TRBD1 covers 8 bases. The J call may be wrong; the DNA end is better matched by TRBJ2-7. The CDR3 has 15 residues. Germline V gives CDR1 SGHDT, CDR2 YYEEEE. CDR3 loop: CASSRLGTGSYEQYF. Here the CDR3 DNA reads TGTGCCAGCAGCCGCCTCGGGACAGGCTCCTACGAGCAGTACTTC.

The CDR3 loop is CASSEAASLYIDGEKLFF. As DNA, the CDR3 is TGTGCCAGCAGTGAAGCGGCCAGTCTTTATATCGACGGGGAAAAACTGTTTTTT. The chain links TRBV25-1 to TRBJ1-4; D remains ambiguous. V was clipped by 2 bases and J by 8 bases, with 24 bases between them. Germline V gives CDR1 MGHDK, CDR2 SYGVNS. This CDR3 is 18 amino acids long.